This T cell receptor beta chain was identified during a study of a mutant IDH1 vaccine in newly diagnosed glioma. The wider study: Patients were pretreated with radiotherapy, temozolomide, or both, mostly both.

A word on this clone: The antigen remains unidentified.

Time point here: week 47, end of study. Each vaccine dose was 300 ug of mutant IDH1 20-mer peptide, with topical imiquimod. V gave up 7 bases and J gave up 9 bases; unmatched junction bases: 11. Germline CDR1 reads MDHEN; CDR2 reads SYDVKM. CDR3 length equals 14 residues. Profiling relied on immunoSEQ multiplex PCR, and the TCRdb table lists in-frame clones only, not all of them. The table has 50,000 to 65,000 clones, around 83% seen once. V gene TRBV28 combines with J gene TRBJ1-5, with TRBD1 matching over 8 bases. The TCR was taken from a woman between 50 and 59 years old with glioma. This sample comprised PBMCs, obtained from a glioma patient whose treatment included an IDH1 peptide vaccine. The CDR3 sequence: CASTSLGDRLPQHF. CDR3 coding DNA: TGTGCCAGCACCTCGCTGGGGGACAGGCTGCCCCAGCATTTT. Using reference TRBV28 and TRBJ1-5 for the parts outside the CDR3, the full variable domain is DVKVTQSSRYLVKRTGEKVFLECVQDMDHENMFWYRQDPGLGLRLIYFSYDVKMKEKGDIPEGYSVSREKKERFSLILESASTNQTSMYLCASTSLGDRLPQHFGDGTRLSIL.